The clone carrying this TCR beta chain came up once. V lost 0 bases, J lost 0 bases, and 10 bases stayed unmatched. Per the germline V gene, CDR1 is SGHRS and CDR2 is YFSETQ. CDR3 length: 20 amino acids. This specimen comes from a study of blood T cell repertoires in COVID-19. Original processing methods: Scientists estimated how many nucleated cells there were by amplifying reference gene primers. Assay used: immunoSEQ multiplex PCR; TCRdb lists only in-frame clones, some missing. The D gene and trimming were derived from the DNA, and the V and J assignments and clone size from that table. The table lists a few hundred thousand clones, nearly 90% of them singletons, with less than 3% in the top ten. The participants were between about 18 and 90 years old and came from about two dozen US areas. Participants had their cohort set by participant-reported clinical history.

V gene TRBV5-1 combines with J gene TRBJ2-2, with 11 bases that match TRBD2. The sequencing sample was made of PBMCs or T cells enriched from blood (not recorded which). This sequence originates from a woman in her 50s who had been exposed to COVID-19. The CDR3 nucleotides are TGCGCCAGCAGCTTGGTTAGTCTAGCGGGGGGAATAGCGAACACCGGGGAGCTGTTTTTT. Encoded protein: CASSLVSLAGGIANTGELFF.